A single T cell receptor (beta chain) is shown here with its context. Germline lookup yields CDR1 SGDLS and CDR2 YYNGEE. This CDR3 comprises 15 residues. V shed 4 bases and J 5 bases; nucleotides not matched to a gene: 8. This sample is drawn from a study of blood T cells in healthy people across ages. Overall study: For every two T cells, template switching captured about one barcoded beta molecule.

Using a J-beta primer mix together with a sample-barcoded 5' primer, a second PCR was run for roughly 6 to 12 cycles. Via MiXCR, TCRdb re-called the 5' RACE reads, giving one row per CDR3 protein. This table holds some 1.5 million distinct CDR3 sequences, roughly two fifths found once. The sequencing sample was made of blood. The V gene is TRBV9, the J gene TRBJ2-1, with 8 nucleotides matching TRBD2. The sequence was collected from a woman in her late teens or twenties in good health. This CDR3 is CASSPSAGAHNEQFF. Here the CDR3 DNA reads TGTGCCAGCAGCCCCTCAGCGGGGGCTCACAATGAGCAGTTCTTC.